These 19 T cell receptor beta chains originate from one sample sequenced in a study of blood T cell repertoires in COVID-19. TCRdb's copy holds only in-frame clones and misses some; the assay was immunoSEQ multiplex PCR. The sample yields 140,000 to 150,000 clones, 70% to 85% seen once. Sequences were obtained from peripheral blood. These receptors came from a man aged 55-75 years with active or convalescent COVID-19.

This chain connects TRBV30 to TRBJ1-4, with D hard to call. This CDR3 spans 15 amino acids. Trimming cost V 3 bases and J 0 bases, with 11 bases left between them. Germline values: CDR1 GTSNPN, CDR2 SVGIG (reference sequence). The CDR3 DNA follows: TGTGCCTGGAGCGCTAGACTTGCAACTAATGAAAAACTGTTTTTT. It encodes CAWSARLATNEKLFF.

The chain couples TRBV7-8 to TRBJ1-2, with D maybe TRBD1 (6 bases). The CDR3 consists of 14 residues. Germline CDR1 reads SGHVS; CDR2 reads FQNEAQ. V was trimmed by 5 bases and J by 4 bases, leaving 14 bases between them. The CDR3 sequence is CASSIGQSFYGYTF. The CDR3 coding sequence is TGTGCCAGCAGCATAGGACAGTCCTTCTATGGCTACACCTTC.

V is TRBV27 and J is TRBJ1-4; TRBD1 agrees at 11 bases. This CDR3 contains 14 residues. CDR1 MNHEY and CDR2 SMNVEV come from the germline V gene (reference sequence). V gave up 8 bases and J gave up 10 bases; unmatched junction bases: 9. The CDR3 DNA reads as TGTGCCAGCGGACCCGGGACAGGGGGGGGAAAACTGTTTTTT. Residues: CASGPGTGGGKLFF.

The chain links TRBV5-8 to TRBJ1-6; 9 bases fit TRBD1. This CDR3 has 19 residues. The V gene end was trimmed by 0 bases and the J gene end by 9 bases; junction bases not matched to a gene: 16. The germline V gene encodes CDR1 SGHTS and CDR2 YDEGEE. CDR3 amino acids: CASSLAPTGTGNRGSPLHF. In DNA form, the CDR3 reads TGTGCCAGCAGCTTGGCCCCTACCGGGACAGGGAATAGGGGTTCACCCCTCCACTTT. Full variable domain (missing parts from reference TRBV5-8 and TRBJ1-6): EAGVTQSPTHLIKTRGQQATLRCSPISGHTSVYWYQQALGLGLQFLLWYDEGEERNRGNFPPRFSGRQFPNYSSELNVNALELEDSALYLCASSLAPTGTGNRGSPLHFGNGTRLTVT.

The genes are TRBV4-3 and TRBJ1-1; D uncertain. This CDR3 is 15 amino acids long. In germline, CDR1 is LGHNA, CDR2 YSLEER. Trimming cost V 2 bases and J 2 bases, with 12 bases left between them. The CDR3 region has the DNA TGCGCCAGCAGCCAACGAGGAGAACCCAACACTGAAGCTTTCTTT. Its translation is CASSQRGEPNTEAFF.

This rearrangement joins TRBV7-9 to TRBJ2-7, with TRBD1 identical over 9 bases. Germline V CDR1 and CDR2: SEHNR, FQNEAQ (reference sequence). The CDR3 length is 13 residues. V lost 4 bases and J lost 5; bases outside the gene matches: 3. The CDR3 spells CASSSRDRDEQYV. The CDR3 DNA reads as TGTGCCAGCAGCTCTCGGGACAGGGACGAGCAGTACGTC.

In regard to this clone: Other DNA sequences in this specimen translate into the identical CDR3. This sequence joins TRBV5-6 and TRBJ1-2, with D possibly being TRBD1 (6 bases). Germline CDR1 is SGHDT and CDR2 is YYEEEE. Trimming removed 0 bases from V and 3 bases from J, with 6 bases in between. The CDR3 consists of 13 residues. The CDR3: CASSLDRDYGYTF. The CDR3 DNA reads as TGTGCCAGCAGCTTGGACAGGGACTATGGCTACACCTTC. The whole variable domain, remainder taken from reference TRBV5-6 and TRBJ1-2, is DAGVTQSPTHLIKTRGQQVTLRCSPKSGHDTVSWYQQALGQGPQFIFQYYEEEERQRGNFPDRFSGHQFPNYSSELNVNALLLGDSALYLCASSLDRDYGYTFGSGTRLTVV.

The chain employs TRBV18 and TRBJ2-7, with D possibly matching TRBD1 (6 bases). This CDR3 contains 13 residues. V shed 3 bases and J shed 2 bases, with 8 bases lying between them. CDR1 and CDR2 from the germline V gene are KGHSH and LQKENI. CDR3 region: CASSPGQTYEQYF. Written as DNA, the CDR3 is TGTGCCAGCTCACCCGGACAGACCTACGAGCAGTACTTC.

V and J are TRBV5-4 and TRBJ2-5; the D gene is possibly TRBD2 (5 bases). The germline CDR1 and CDR2 sequences are SGHNT and YYREEE (reference sequence). This CDR3 has 11 amino acids. The CDR3 nucleotides read TGTGCGTTCGGGGAAGGAGAGACCCAGTACTTC. It encodes CAFGEGETQYF.

The J gene is TRBJ2-7, the V gene TRBV21-1; TRBD2 reflects the table's D call only, with no check against the DNA. TRBV21-1 is tagged as a pseudogene. The CDR3 consists of 14 residues. CDR3 in amino acids: CASNSTSGTYEQYV. The DNA for the CDR3 is TGTGCCAGCAATTCGACTAGCGGTACCTACGAGCAGTACGTC.

This clone was detected only once. The rearrangement joins TRBV7-9 to TRBJ1-4; 8 bases are shared with TRBD1. This CDR3 comprises 14 residues. Germline trimming cut 5 bases from V and 4 bases from J; bases unmatched to any gene: 3. Germline V gene sequence: CDR1 SEHNR, CDR2 FQNEAQ (reference sequence). As DNA, the CDR3 is TGTGCCAGCAGCAAGGGACAGGATAATGAAAAACTGTTTTTT. It codes for CASSKGQDNEKLFF.

This chain joins TRBV19 and TRBJ2-1, with TRBD2 as a possible D gene (7 bases). The V and J ends lost 3 bases and 9 bases respectively, with 18 bases between them. Germline V CDR1 and CDR2: LNHDA, SQIVND (reference sequence). The CDR3 consists of 15 residues. CDR3 sequence reads: CASSIIGGRDGEQFF. The CDR3 DNA follows: TGTGCCAGTAGTATTATCGGGGGGCGGGATGGTGAGCAGTTCTTC.

The V and J genes are TRBV5-1 and TRBJ2-1, with D perhaps matching TRBD2 (6 bases). The germline V and J ends were trimmed by 2 bases and 2 bases, with 8 bases remaining between them. The CDR3 runs 14 residues. Per the germline V gene, CDR1 is SGHRS and CDR2 is YFSETQ. CDR3 coding DNA: TGCGCCAGCAGCTTCACGGGGGCCTACAATGAGCAGTTCTTC. Amino acid sequence: CASSFTGAYNEQFF.

Remarks on this clone: A read error may account for a junction end that differs from germline. The rearrangement uses TRBV7-7 and TRBJ2-5, with TRBD1 matching 7 bases. The CDR3 totals 16 residues. Germline loops: CDR1 SSHAT, CDR2 FNYEAQ (reference sequence). The CDR3: CASSLLQGREMETQYF. CDR3 DNA sequence: TGTGCTAGCAGCTTGTTACAGGGGAGAGAGATGGAGACCCAGTACTTC. Full variable domain (remainder filled in from reference TRBV7-7 and TRBJ2-5): GAGVSQSPRYKVTKRGQDVTLRCDPISSHATLYWYQQALGQGPEFLTYFNYEAQPDKSGLPSDRFSAERPEGSISTLTIQRTEQRDSAMYRCASSLLQGREMETQYFGPGTRLLVL.

This clone was seen only a few times. This sequence joins TRBV19 and TRBJ1-3; D call uncertain. Germline V lookup: CDR1 LNHDA, CDR2 SQIVND (reference sequence). The V end lost 2 bases, the J end lost 4 bases, and 12 bases lay between the germline ends. The CDR3 runs 15 residues. The chain's CDR3 is CASSILEGAGNTIYF. The CDR3 region has the DNA TGTGCCAGTAGTATACTCGAGGGAGCAGGAAACACCATATATTTT. Looking up the rest from reference TRBV19 and TRBJ1-3 gives the full variable domain: DGGITQSPKYLFRKEGQNVTLSCEQNLNHDAMYWYRQDPGQGLRLIYYSQIVNDFQKGDIAEGYSVSREKKESFPLTVTSAQKNPTAFYLCASSILEGAGNTIYFGEGSWLTVV.

The gene calls are TRBV7-9 and TRBJ2-2; D is uncertain. V lost 5 bases and J 1 base, leaving 14 bases between the germline ends. CDR1 and CDR2 from the germline V gene are SEHNR and FQNEAQ (reference sequence). This CDR3 has 16 residues. Written as DNA, the CDR3 is TGTGCCAGCAGCACCTCCCCACTACGGAACACCGGGGAGCTGTTTTTT. As protein: CASSTSPLRNTGELFF.

The chain couples TRBV19 to TRBJ1-1; D may be TRBD1 (6 bases). The length of the CDR3 is 11 residues. Germline assignment: CDR1 LNHDA and CDR2 SQIVND (reference sequence). V gave up 6 bases and J gave up 11 bases, with 13 bases separating them. The CDR3 nucleotides read TGTGCCAGTAGGAAACAGGGAAATGCTTTCTTT. Amino acid sequence: CASRKQGNAFF.

The chain links TRBV28 to TRBJ2-5; possible D gene TRBD2, 5 bases. Per the germline V gene, CDR1 is MDHEN and CDR2 is SYDVKM. Trimming cost V 5 bases and J 2 bases, with 6 bases left between them. This CDR3 spans 12 amino acids. The CDR3 bases are TGTGCCAGCAGTAGCGGACAAGAGACCCAGTACTTC. Its protein product is CASSSGQETQYF.

The chain is built from TRBV4-1 and TRBJ1-1; 7 bases map to TRBD1. With V trimmed by 5 bases and J by 0 bases, 6 bases remained unmatched. The CDR3 consists of 15 residues. Per the germline V gene, CDR1 is MGHRA and CDR2 is YSYEKL. The CDR3 here is CASSEAGGMNTEAFF. The CDR3 nucleotides read TGCGCCAGCAGCGAGGCAGGGGGTATGAACACTGAAGCTTTCTTT.